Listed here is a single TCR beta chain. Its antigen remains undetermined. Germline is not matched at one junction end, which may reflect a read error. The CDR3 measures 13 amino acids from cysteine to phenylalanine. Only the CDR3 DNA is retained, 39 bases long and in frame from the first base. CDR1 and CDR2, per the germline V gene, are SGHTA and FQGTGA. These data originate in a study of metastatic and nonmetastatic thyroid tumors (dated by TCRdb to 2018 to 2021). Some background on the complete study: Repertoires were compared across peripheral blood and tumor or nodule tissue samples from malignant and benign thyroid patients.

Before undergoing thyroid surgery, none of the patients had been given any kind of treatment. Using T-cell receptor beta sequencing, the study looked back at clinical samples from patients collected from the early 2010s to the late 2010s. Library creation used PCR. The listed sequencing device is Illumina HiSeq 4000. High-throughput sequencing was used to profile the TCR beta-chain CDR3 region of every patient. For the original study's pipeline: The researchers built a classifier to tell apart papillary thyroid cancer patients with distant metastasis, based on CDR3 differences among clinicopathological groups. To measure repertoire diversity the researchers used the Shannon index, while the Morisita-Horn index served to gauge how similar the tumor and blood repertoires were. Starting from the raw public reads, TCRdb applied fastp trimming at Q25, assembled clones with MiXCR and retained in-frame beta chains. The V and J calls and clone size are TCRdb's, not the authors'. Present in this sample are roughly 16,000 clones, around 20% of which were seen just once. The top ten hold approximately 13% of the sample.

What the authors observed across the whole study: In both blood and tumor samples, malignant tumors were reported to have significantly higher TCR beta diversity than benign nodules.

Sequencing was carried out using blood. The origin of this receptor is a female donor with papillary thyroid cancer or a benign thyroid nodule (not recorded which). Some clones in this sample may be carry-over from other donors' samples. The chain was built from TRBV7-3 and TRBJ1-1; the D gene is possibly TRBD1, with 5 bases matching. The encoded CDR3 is CASSLLQDTGAFF. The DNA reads TGTGCCAGCAGCTTACTCCAGGACACTGGAGCTTTCTTT. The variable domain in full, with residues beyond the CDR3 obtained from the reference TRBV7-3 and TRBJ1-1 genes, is GAGVSQTPSNKVTEKGKYVELRCDPISGHTALYWYRQSLGQGPEFLIYFQGTGAADDSGLPNDRFFAVRPEGSVSTLKIQRTERGDSAVYLCASSLLQDTGAFFGQGTRLTVV.